One and the same sample provided the 17 T cell receptor beta chains below, sequenced in a study of regulatory T cells in long-lasting Graves disease. According to the study, TCR beta libraries were built with iRepertoire HTBI primers and CDR3-region Arm-PCR. TCRdb recomputed calls from the multiplex PCR reads with MiXCR, one row per CDR3 protein. The top ten clones hold 9.5% to 12% of a sample with almost 450,000 distinct CDR3 sequences, about 17% of them seen once. Time point in this sample: newly diagnosed GD, antithyroid drugs for less than 3 months. With RNA extracted from PBMCs as input, the TCR library was made. These data are also associated with another study on T cells in Graves' hyperthyroidism and ophthalmopathy.

The source was peripheral blood mononuclear cells (PBMCs), collected at new diagnosis, from a patient treated with antithyroid drugs. Every receptor here comes from a woman under 40 with Graves disease.

Concerning this clonotype: It is likely a read error: a sequence one base away is far more abundant. The CDR3 reads CASSYGLAGVGSYNEQFF. The CDR3 DNA is TGTGCCAGCAGTTACGGCCTAGCGGGAGTGGGGTCCTACAATGAGCAGTTCTTC. The V gene is TRBV6-9, the J gene TRBJ2-1; 10 bases map to TRBD2. Germline CDR1 reads MNHGY; CDR2 reads SVAAGI. This CDR3 spans 18 amino acids. V lost 3 bases, J lost 1 base, and 9 bases stayed unmatched.

CDR3 loop: CASSFGQGNGYTF. CDR3 nucleotides: TGTGCCAGCAGCTTCGGACAGGGTAACGGCTACACCTTC. This chain connects TRBV5-4 to TRBJ1-2; 8 bases are shared with TRBD1. The CDR3 length is 13 residues. CDR1 is SGHNT, CDR2 YYREEE, per germline (reference sequence). V shed 2 bases and J 8 bases; nucleotides not matched to a gene: 5.

Only a few counts were recorded for this clonotype. A much larger clone sits a single nucleotide away, making a read error possible. The chain links TRBV7-2 to TRBJ2-1; perhaps TRBD2 as D (5 bases). Germline V gene lookup returns CDR1 SGHTA and CDR2 FQGNSA. The CDR3 runs 12 residues. Trimming stripped 5 bases from V and 10 bases from J, with 12 bases between. In DNA, the CDR3 is TGTGCCAGCAGCGCGTACGGGGAAGAGCAGTTCTTC. Translating gives CASSAYGEEQFF.

Ten or more counts support this clonotype. V and J are TRBV6-5 and TRBJ1-1; 7 nucleotides align to TRBD1. Losses at the gene ends were 1 base for V and 4 bases for J; bases not matched to a gene: 3. CDR1 is MNHEY and CDR2 is SVGAGI in the germline V gene. There are 14 residues in the CDR3. In DNA, the CDR3 is TGTGCCAGCAGTTACTACAGGGGAGGCACTGAAGCTTTCTTT. This encodes CASSYYRGGTEAFF.

CDR3 DNA sequence: TGTGCCACCAGTGGACCGACAGGGCAAGAGACCCAGTACTTC. It is translated as CATSGPTGQETQYF. V is TRBV24-1 and J is TRBJ2-5; TRBD1 aligns across 7 bases. The trim removed 5 bases at V and 2 bases at J, leaving 4 bases unmatched. Germline CDR1 reads KGHDR; CDR2 reads SFDVKD. CDR3 length: 14 residues.

The genes are TRBV20-1 and TRBJ2-7; 12 positions match TRBD2. CDR1 is DFQATT and CDR2 is SNEGSKA in the germline V gene (reference sequence). V trimming: 6 bases; J trimming: 4 bases; junction bases outside the gene matches: 4. The CDR3 runs to 13 residues. CDR3 loop: CSATSGGMYEQYF. CDR3 sequence (DNA): TGCAGTGCGACTAGCGGGGGCATGTACGAGCAGTACTTC.

The table lists this clonotype with many counts. The chain joins TRBV27 to TRBJ2-2; TRBD2 is a possible D gene (5 bases). The V gene lost 6 bases and the J gene lost 0 bases, with 17 bases spanning the gap. Germline assignment: CDR1 MNHEY and CDR2 SMNVEV (reference sequence). The CDR3 has 17 amino acids. The CDR3 sequence: CASSPSRGWANTGELFF. CDR3 nucleotides: TGTGCCAGCAGCCCTTCCCGCGGGTGGGCGAACACCGGGGAGCTGTTTTTT.

Concerning this clonotype: A much larger clonotype is one base distant, so this may be a read error. The chain recombines TRBV13 with TRBJ2-3; D may be TRBD1 or TRBD2 (5 bases each). Trimming removed 6 bases at V and 4 bases at J, with 8 bases between. The CDR3 length is 12 residues. CDR1 PRHDT and CDR2 FYEKMQ come from the germline V gene (reference sequence). The CDR3 reads CASRRGPDTQYF. The CDR3 bases are TGTGCCAGCAGAAGGGGACCAGATACGCAGTATTTT.

This clonotype was observed at least ten times. The chain employs TRBV7-2 and TRBJ2-1, with 13 bases aligning to TRBD2. J gave up 7 bases and V 6 bases, and 6 bases lay outside the gene matches. Germline loops: CDR1 SGHTA, CDR2 FQGNSA. This CDR3 is built from 15 residues. The chain's CDR3 is CASSYRTSGSNEQFF. The CDR3 DNA sequence: TGTGCCAGCAGTTATAGGACTAGCGGGAGTAATGAGCAGTTCTTC. Supplemented by reference TRBV7-2 and TRBJ2-1, the full variable domain reads GAGVSQSPSNKVTEKGKDVELRCDPISGHTALYWYRQSLGQGLEFLIYFQGNSAPDKSGLPSDRFSAERTGGSVSTLTIQRTQQEDSAVYLCASSYRTSGSNEQFFGPGTRLTVL.

This clonotype occurred many times. The chain uses TRBV20-1 and TRBJ2-3; D gene unclear. V was clipped by 5 bases and J by 2 bases, with 14 bases between them. From germline, CDR1 is DFQATT and CDR2 SNEGSKA (reference sequence). The length of the CDR3 is 14 residues. The CDR3 spells CSAQIYSFTDTQYF. For the CDR3, the DNA is TGCAGTGCTCAGATTTACAGCTTCACAGATACGCAGTATTTT.

This chain links TRBV5-1 with TRBJ2-1, with D maybe TRBD2 (6 bases). CDR3 length: 15 residues. Germline V gene data show CDR1 as SGHRS and CDR2 as YFSETQ. V lost 0 bases and J lost 7, with 14 bases in between. The CDR3 DNA reads as TGCGCCAGCAGCTTGGAAACCGGGAGCAGGAATGAGCAGTTCTTC. Translated: CASSLETGSRNEQFF.

This clonotype was seen repeatedly, ten times or more. The chain combines TRBV2 with TRBJ1-6; D not certain. Germline CDR1 is SNHLY and CDR2 is FYNNEI. The CDR3 has 17 amino acids. With 7 bases removed from V and 0 bases from J, the gap between germline ends came to 16 bases. The CDR3, as DNA: TGTGCCAGCAACCACCGGGGTCTCAGCTCCTATAATTCACCCCTCCACTTT. Translation gives CASNHRGLSSYNSPLHF.

This clonotype was observed many times. The chain is built from TRBV28 and TRBJ2-5; TRBD2 matches at 10 bases. The CDR3 totals 12 residues. Trimming took 10 bases from V and 4 from J; bases not matched to a gene: 3. Germline values: CDR1 MDHEN, CDR2 SYDVKM. DNA of the CDR3: TGTGCCACCAGACTAGCGGGAGAGACCCAGTACTTC. Translated, it gives CATRLAGETQYF.

This clonotype was counted at least ten times. The chain links TRBV7-8 to TRBJ2-7; a possible D gene is TRBD1 (6 bases). In germline, CDR1 is SGHVS, CDR2 FQNEAQ. The CDR3 runs to 14 residues. V was clipped by 1 base and J by 10 bases, with 17 bases between them. This CDR3 is CASSLGPDRTSQYF. The CDR3 DNA follows: TGTGCCAGCAGCTTAGGCCCGGACAGAACCTCACAGTACTTC.

This clonotype was seen many times. V gene TRBV12-3 or TRBV12-4 combines with J gene TRBJ2-1, with TRBD2 matching over 7 bases. The CDR3 is 15 amino acids. J gave up 1 base and V 10 bases, and 10 bases lay outside the gene matches. The CDR3 region has the DNA TGTGCCACCGGAAAAAGCGGGACGTCCTACAATGAGCAGTTCTTC. Translation gives CATGKSGTSYNEQFF.

This clonotype was detected a few times. Written as DNA, the CDR3 is TGTGCCAGCAGCTTACGCCCTACCCACTCTGGAAACACCATATATTTT. It translates to CASSLRPTHSGNTIYF. V gene TRBV7-9 combines with J gene TRBJ1-3; D is unclear. V dropped 2 bases and J dropped 0 bases, with 11 bases sitting between them. From germline, CDR1 is SEHNR and CDR2 FQNEAQ (reference sequence). The CDR3 sequence is 16 residues long.

This sequence joins TRBV2 and TRBJ1-2; 10 bases line up with TRBD1. The germline V gene has CDR1 SNHLY and CDR2 FYNNEI. This CDR3 region has 16 residues. The junction had 10 bases not matched to a gene; V was cut back by 7 bases and J by 2 bases. In DNA form, the CDR3 reads TGTGCCAGCATTAAGGCCGGGACAGGGGAGAACTATGGCTACACCTTC. Translation gives CASIKAGTGENYGYTF.